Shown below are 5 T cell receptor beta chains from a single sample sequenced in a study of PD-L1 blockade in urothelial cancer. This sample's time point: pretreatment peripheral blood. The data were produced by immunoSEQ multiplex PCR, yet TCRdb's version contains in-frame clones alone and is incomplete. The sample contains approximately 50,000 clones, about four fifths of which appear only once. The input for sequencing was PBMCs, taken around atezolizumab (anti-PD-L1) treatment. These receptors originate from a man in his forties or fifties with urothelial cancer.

The CDR3 DNA reads TGTGCCAGTGGTGGGGGGGGCGGGGAGCTGTTTTTT. It is translated as CASGGGGGELFF. This chain links TRBV19 with TRBJ2-2, with 7 bases that match TRBD2. V trimming: 8 bases; J trimming: 7 bases; junction bases outside the gene matches: 4. The CDR3 is made up of 12 amino acids. Germline V gene sequence: CDR1 LNHDA, CDR2 SQIVND (reference sequence).

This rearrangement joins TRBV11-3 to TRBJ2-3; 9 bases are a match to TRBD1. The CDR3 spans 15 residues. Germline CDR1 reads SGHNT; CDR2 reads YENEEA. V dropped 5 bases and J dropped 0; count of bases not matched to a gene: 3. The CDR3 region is CASSRTGASTDTQYF. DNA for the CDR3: TGTGCCAGCAGCCGGACAGGGGCGAGCACAGATACGCAGTATTTT.

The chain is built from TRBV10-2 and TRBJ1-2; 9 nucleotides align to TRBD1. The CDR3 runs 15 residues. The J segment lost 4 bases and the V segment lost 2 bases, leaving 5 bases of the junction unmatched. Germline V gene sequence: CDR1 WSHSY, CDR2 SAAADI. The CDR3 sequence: CASSEHDRGSYGYTF. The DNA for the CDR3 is TGCGCCAGCAGTGAGCACGACAGGGGGTCCTATGGCTACACCTTC.

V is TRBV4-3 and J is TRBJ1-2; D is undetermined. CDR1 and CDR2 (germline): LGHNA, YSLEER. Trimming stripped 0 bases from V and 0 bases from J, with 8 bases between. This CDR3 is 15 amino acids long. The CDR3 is CASSQDPHANYGYTF. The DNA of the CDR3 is TGCGCCAGCAGCCAAGATCCACACGCTAACTATGGCTACACCTTC.

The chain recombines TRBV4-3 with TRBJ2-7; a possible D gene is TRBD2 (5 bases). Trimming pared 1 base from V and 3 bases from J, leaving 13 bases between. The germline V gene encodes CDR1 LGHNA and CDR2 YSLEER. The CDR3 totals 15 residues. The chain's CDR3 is CASSQAVTGNYEQYF. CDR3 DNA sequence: TGCGCCAGCAGCCAAGCCGTGACGGGAAACTACGAGCAGTACTTC.